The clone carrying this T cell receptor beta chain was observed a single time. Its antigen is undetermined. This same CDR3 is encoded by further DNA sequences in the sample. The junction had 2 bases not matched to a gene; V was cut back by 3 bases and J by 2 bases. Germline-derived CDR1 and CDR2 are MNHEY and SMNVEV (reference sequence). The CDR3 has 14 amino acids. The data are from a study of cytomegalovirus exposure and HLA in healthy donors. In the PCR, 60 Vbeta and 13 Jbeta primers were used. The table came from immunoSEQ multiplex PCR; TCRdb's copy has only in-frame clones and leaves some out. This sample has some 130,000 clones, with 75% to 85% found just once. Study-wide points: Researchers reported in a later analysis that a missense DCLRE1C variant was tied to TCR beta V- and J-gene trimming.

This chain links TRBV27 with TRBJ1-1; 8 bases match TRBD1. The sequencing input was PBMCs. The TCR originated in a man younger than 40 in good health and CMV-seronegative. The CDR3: CASSFGQGNTEAFF. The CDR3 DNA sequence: TGTGCCAGCAGTTTCGGACAGGGAAACACTGAAGCTTTCTTT.